A selection of T cell receptor beta chains follows, all from one sample in a study of post-analysis software for immune sequencing data. Using its own MiXCR run on the PCR reads, TCRdb lists one record per CDR3 protein. The profile shows about half a million distinct CDR3 sequences, 45% of them singletons. The sequenced sample consisted of blood. All receptors come from a girl between 10 and 17 years old with multiple sclerosis. The CDR3 runs from the conserved cysteine through the conserved F or W. A D gene is named only where the DNA matches it firmly. For some rows the clone size is stated as once, few or many, or as a class when expanded; others skip it.

cdr3_aa cdr3_nt v_call d_call clone_size j_call
CASSPGSEGGAFF TGTGCCAGCAGCCCCGGGTCGGAGGGGGGAGCTTTCTTT TRBV7-9 - - TRBJ1-1
CATSRSSGISFHTQYF TGTGCCACCAGCAGGAGTAGCGGGATAAGTTTCCATACGCAGTATTTT TRBV15 TRBD2 - TRBJ2-3
CASSHHPWTGKIETQYF TGTGCCAGCAGTCACCACCCCTGGACAGGGAAGATAGAGACCCAGTACTTC TRBV27 TRBD1 few TRBJ2-5
CSARLADSYEQYF TGCAGTGCTAGACTAGCGGATTCATACGAGCAGTACTTC TRBV20-1 TRBD2 - TRBJ2-7
CASSLIREETQYF TGTGCCAGCAGTTTAATCAGGGAAGAGACCCAGTACTTC TRBV5-6 - many TRBJ2-5
CASSQDWGSGGNEQFF TGTGCCAGCAGCCAAGATTGGGGTAGCGGGGGCAATGAGCAGTTCTTC TRBV3-1 TRBD2 - TRBJ2-1
CASSLGGQSAYEQYF TGTGCCAGCAGCTTAGGCGGACAGAGTGCCTACGAGCAGTACTTC TRBV7-9 - few TRBJ2-7
CATSRARQEGEKLFF TGCGCCACCAGCAGAGCTAGGCAGGAGGGGGAAAAACTGTTTTTT TRBV15 - few TRBJ1-4
CARSYAGGAGELFF TGTGCCCGCAGTTACGCCGGGGGCGCCGGGGAGCTGTTTTTT TRBV6-5 - once TRBJ2-2
CASSFPLLDNINEQFF TGTGCCAGCAGTTTCCCCCTTCTAGATAACATCAATGAGCAGTTCTTC TRBV12-3/TRBV12-4 - few TRBJ2-1
CSVSLGTAAYEQYF TGCAGCGTTAGTTTGGGGACAGCGGCCTACGAGCAGTACTTC TRBV29-1 TRBD1 once TRBJ2-7
CSVEGGKPYEQYF TGCAGCGTTGAGGGAGGGAAACCCTACGAGCAGTACTTC TRBV29-1 TRBD2 few TRBJ2-7
CASSRMGSRGYTF TGTGCCAGCAGCCGCATGGGTTCTCGAGGCTACACCTTC TRBV12-3/TRBV12-4 - few TRBJ1-2
CASSQVGTSGIMRTGELFF TGTGCCAGCAGCCAAGTAGGGACTAGCGGGATCATGCGGACCGGGGAGCTGTTTTTT TRBV4-2 TRBD2 - TRBJ2-2
CASSLGDIRETQYF TGTGCCAGCAGTTTAGGGGACATCAGGGAGACCCAGTACTTC TRBV12-3/TRBV12-4 - - TRBJ2-5
CASSAWTLNYEQYF TGTGCCAGCAGCGCCTGGACTCTTAATTACGAGCAGTACTTC TRBV7-2 - few TRBJ2-7
CSANGGGDRAYEQYF TGCAGTGCTAATGGGGGTGGGGACAGGGCCTACGAGCAGTACTTC TRBV20-1 TRBD1 - TRBJ2-7
CASSGRDRSYGYTF TGTGCCAGCAGCGGCCGGGACAGGAGTTATGGCTACACCTTC TRBV9 TRBD1 - TRBJ1-2
CASSERLAGEQFF TGTGCCAGCAGTGAGAGACTCGCGGGTGAGCAGTTCTTC TRBV6-1 - - TRBJ2-1
CASSQKLLLDAEAFF TGTGCCAGCAGCCAAAAATTACTACTCGATGCTGAAGCTTTCTTT TRBV4-2 - - TRBJ1-1
CSGASSYEQYF TGCAGTGGCGCAAGCTCCTACGAGCAGTACTTC TRBV20-1 - many TRBJ2-7
CASSSGQGVAYEQYF TGTGCCAGCAGCTCCGGACAGGGGGTGGCCTACGAGCAGTACTTC TRBV11-2 TRBD1 - TRBJ2-7
CASSVATLWEGMSDTQYF TGTGCCAGCAGCGTAGCCACCTTGTGGGAGGGCATGTCAGATACGCAGTATTTT TRBV9 TRBD2 - TRBJ2-3
CASSQLAGKPYEQYF TGCGCCAGCAGCCAACTCGCGGGAAAGCCCTACGAGCAGTACTTC TRBV4-1 - - TRBJ2-7
CASSSGVGQETQYF TGTGCCAGCAGCTCGGGGGTAGGCCAAGAGACCCAGTACTTC TRBV7-2 - few TRBJ2-5
CSASGGGGSNQPQHF TGCAGTGCTAGCGGAGGGGGCGGTAGCAATCAGCCCCAGCATTTT TRBV20-1 TRBD1 - TRBJ1-5
CASSALWTGIADTQYF TGTGCCAGTAGTGCTCTCTGGACAGGGATTGCAGATACGCAGTATTTT TRBV19 TRBD1 few TRBJ2-3
CSAQPDRGGYEQYF TGCAGTGCACAACCAGACAGGGGAGGGTACGAGCAGTACTTC TRBV20-1 - - TRBJ2-7
CASSPDREAGYTF TGTGCCAGCAGCCCCGACCGGGAAGCTGGCTACACCTTC TRBV5-6 - few TRBJ1-2
CASSQVQGTNTGELFF TGCGCCAGCAGCCAAGTTCAGGGGACGAACACCGGGGAGCTGTTTTTT TRBV4-1 - - TRBJ2-2
CASSLAAFRGLSYEQYF TGCGCCAGCAGCTTGGCCGCTTTCCGGGGCTTATCCTACGAGCAGTACTTC TRBV5-1 - - TRBJ2-7
CSARWLMGDEQYF TGCAGTGCTAGGTGGCTAATGGGGGACGAGCAGTACTTC TRBV20-1 - - TRBJ2-7
CASSLAAPFARLAGTGELFF TGCGCCAGCAGCTTGGCCGCGCCCTTCGCCAGACTAGCGGGTACCGGGGAGCTGTTTTTT TRBV5-1 TRBD2 - TRBJ2-2
CSVIKVNEQFF TGCAGCGTTATCAAGGTCAATGAGCAGTTCTTC TRBV29-1 - few TRBJ2-1
CASSYSIRGLAIGELFF TGTGCCAGCAGTTACTCGATTAGGGGACTAGCAATCGGGGAGCTGTTTTTT TRBV6-5 TRBD2 - TRBJ2-2
CASSWRTVDNSPLHF TGTGCCAGCAGCTGGAGGACAGTTGACAATTCACCCCTCCACTTT TRBV13 - few TRBJ1-6
CASSSQGGLADNEQFF TGTGCCAGCAGCTCCCAAGGTGGGCTAGCGGACAATGAGCAGTTCTTC TRBV7-3 TRBD2 few TRBJ2-1
CSIQGLAGGAYNEQFF TGCAGCATCCAGGGACTAGCGGGAGGCGCCTACAATGAGCAGTTCTTC TRBV29-1 TRBD2 - TRBJ2-1
CAGSPNPGLAGGYEQYF TGTGCCGGCAGTCCGAACCCCGGACTAGCGGGAGGGTACGAGCAGTACTTC TRBV12-3/TRBV12-4 TRBD2 once TRBJ2-7
CASISRRHSNQPQHF TGTGCCAGCATCAGCAGGAGGCACAGCAATCAGCCCCAGCATTTT TRBV25-1 - few TRBJ1-5
CASSPGLAEHNEQFF TGTGCCAGCAGTCCGGGACTAGCGGAGCACAATGAGCAGTTCTTC TRBV27 TRBD2 few TRBJ2-1
CASSLTRVANYEQYF TGTGCCAGCAGCTTAACTCGGGTCGCAAACTACGAGCAGTACTTC TRBV7-3 - - TRBJ2-7
CSVEDGLNTEAFF TGCAGCGTTGAAGACGGATTGAACACTGAAGCTTTCTTT TRBV29-1 - few TRBJ1-1
CASSHDGAQETQYF TGTGCCAGCAGCCACGATGGAGCCCAAGAGACCCAGTACTTC TRBV7-9 - few TRBJ2-5
CASSQELTGGRGYTF TGCGCCAGCAGCCAAGAATTGACAGGGGGCCGTGGCTACACCTTC TRBV4-1 TRBD1 - TRBJ1-2
CASSPRLLAGQDNEQFF TGCGCCAGCAGCCCCCGGCTGTTAGCGGGACAAGACAATGAGCAGTTCTTC TRBV4-1 TRBD2 - TRBJ2-1
CASSDLTGTRSYNEQFF TGTGCCAGCAGCGATCTGACCGGGACCAGGTCCTACAATGAGCAGTTCTTC TRBV7-9 - once TRBJ2-1
CASSVTSGSYEQYF TGTGCCAGCAGCGTGACTAGCGGGAGCTACGAGCAGTACTTC TRBV9 TRBD2 many TRBJ2-7
CSGHRGWYTEAFF TGCAGCGGACACAGGGGATGGTACACTGAAGCTTTCTTT TRBV29-1 TRBD1 - TRBJ1-1
CASSHHFSGMGDNEQFF TGTGCCAGCAGCCACCATTTCTCCGGGATGGGGGACAATGAGCAGTTCTTC TRBV9 - few TRBJ2-1
CASNLAGTLPETQYF TGTGCCAGCAACTTGGCCGGGACACTTCCAGAGACCCAGTACTTC TRBV7-3 - few TRBJ2-5
CASSLIGDGKNTEAFF TGTGCCAGCAGCTTAATCGGAGACGGTAAGAACACTGAAGCTTTCTTT TRBV7-9 - few TRBJ1-1
CASSPATSGIKETQYF TGTGCCAGCAGCCCAGCAACTAGCGGGATTAAAGAGACCCAGTACTTC TRBV7-2 TRBD2 few TRBJ2-5